The 32 T cell receptor beta chains below all came from one sample that was sequenced in a study of shared clonotypes between healthy human individuals. Produced via immunoSEQ multiplex PCR; TCRdb's table is partial and in-frame only. The repertoire holds some 2,100,000 clones, 90% to 95% seen once, with about 1.5% in the top ten. CD45RO-negative, CCR7-positively selected cells formed the naive CD8 fraction, excluding terminally differentiated effector memory CD45RA+ cells. The sample consisted of naive CD8+ T cells from PBMCs. The receptors originated from a man between 18 and 35 years old in good health. Some clones in this sample may be carry-over from other donors' samples.

This chain links TRBV27 with TRBJ1-5; 7 bases line up with TRBD1. This CDR3 contains 13 residues. The V gene end was trimmed by 5 bases and the J gene end by 10 bases; junction bases not matched to a gene: 8. Looked up from germline, CDR1 is MNHEY and CDR2 is SMNVEV (reference sequence). The CDR3 region is CASSGQDLGPQHF. In nucleotides, the CDR3 is TGTGCCAGCAGTGGACAGGACCTAGGTCCCCAGCATTTT.

With respect to this clone: The sample holds other DNA sequences that translate to the same CDR3. V is TRBV19 and J is TRBJ1-3; 8 bases map to TRBD1. There are 15 residues in the CDR3. Trimming at V came to 5 bases and at J to 1 base, leaving 4 bases not matched to a gene. Germline loops: CDR1 LNHDA, CDR2 SQIVND (reference sequence). CDR3 nucleotide sequence: TGTGCCAGTAGTGCAACAGGGGGATCTGGAAACACCATATATTTT. This encodes CASSATGGSGNTIYF.

The V call is TRBV28, the J call TRBJ1-4; 9 bases fit TRBD1. CDR3 length: 19 amino acids. V shed 3 bases and J 0 bases; nucleotides not matched to a gene: 11. CDR1 MDHEN and CDR2 SYDVKM come from the germline V gene. The CDR3: CASSLAPSGTGSTNEKLFF. For the CDR3, the DNA is TGTGCCAGCAGTTTGGCACCGTCAGGGACAGGGTCAACTAATGAAAAACTGTTTTTT.

With regard to this clone: The identical CDR3 is also encoded by other nucleotide sequences in the sample. The chain carries TRBV4-1 and TRBJ2-5, with D uncertain. V gave up 0 bases and J gave up 3 bases, with 5 bases separating them. CDR1 and CDR2 from the germline V gene are MGHRA and YSYEKL. The CDR3 runs 13 residues. CDR3 DNA: TGCGCCAGCAGCCAAGATCGGGAAGAGACCCAGTACTTC. Translating it yields CASSQDREETQYF.

Points on this clone: In the same sample, other DNA sequences code for this CDR3. The J gene is TRBJ2-7, the V gene TRBV9; the match to TRBD1 covers 11 bases. This CDR3 has 15 amino acids. Germline CDR1 reads SGDLS; CDR2 reads YYNGEE. Trimming cost V 3 bases and J 2 bases; bases outside gene matches: 4. CDR3 bases: TGTGCCAGCAGCGCCGAGGGACAGGGGGCCTACGAGCAGTACTTC. It specifies CASSAEGQGAYEQYF.

A single count supports this clone. The chain carries TRBV15 and TRBJ2-6; 8 bases match TRBD1. The junction had 1 base not matched to a gene; V was cut back by 1 base and J by 2 bases. The germline CDR1 and CDR2 sequences are LNHNV and YYDKDF (reference sequence). This CDR3 is built from 16 residues. The chain's CDR3 is CATSRGQGTGANVLTF. The CDR3 coding sequence is TGTGCCACCAGCAGAGGACAGGGGACTGGGGCCAACGTCCTGACTTTC.

This chain links TRBV9 with TRBJ2-1; TRBD2 agrees at 8 bases. Per the germline V gene, CDR1 is SGDLS and CDR2 is YYNGEE. Trimming at V came to 0 bases and at J to 5 bases, leaving 7 bases not matched to a gene. The CDR3 is made up of 16 amino acids. CDR3 amino acids: CASSVVGTSTNNEQFF. CDR3 bases: TGTGCCAGCAGCGTAGTAGGGACTAGTACCAACAATGAGCAGTTCTTC.

The genes are TRBV29-1 and TRBJ1-2; a possible D gene is TRBD1 (5 bases). Trimming removed 0 bases from V and 4 bases from J, with 12 bases in between. Germline assignment: CDR1 SQVTM and CDR2 ANQGSEA. There are 14 residues in the CDR3. In DNA form, the CDR3 reads TGCAGCGTTGAAGATGAAGGGGTTAGCTATGGCTACACCTTC. Translated: CSVEDEGVSYGYTF.

CDR3: CASSYSSVAEQFF. The DNA of the CDR3 is TGTGCCAGCAGTTACTCGTCGGTTGCTGAGCAGTTCTTC. This rearrangement joins TRBV6-5 to TRBJ2-1; D is uncertain. The germline gives CDR1 MNHEY, CDR2 SVGAGI. The CDR3 spans 13 residues. V shed 0 bases and J shed 9 bases, with 9 bases lying between them.

The rearrangement joins TRBV2 to TRBJ2-1; TRBD2 agrees at 16 bases. CDR3 length: 17 residues. V gave up 8 bases and J gave up 7 bases; unmatched junction bases: 11. In germline, CDR1 is SNHLY, CDR2 FYNNEI. CDR3 in DNA: TGTGCCAGCTGGCGGGGACTAGCGGGAGGGCCGAGGAATGAGCAGTTCTTC. Amino acid sequence: CASWRGLAGGPRNEQFF.

J is TRBJ1-5 and V is TRBV30; no definite D call. There are 13 residues in the CDR3. Trimming cost V 1 base and J 5 bases, with 9 bases left between them. CDR1 and CDR2 from the germline V gene are GTSNPN and SVGIG (reference sequence). In nucleotides, the CDR3 is TGTGCCTGGAGTGGGACCCGCGATCAGCCCCAGCATTTT. Its protein is CAWSGTRDQPQHF.

The chain employs TRBV4-3 and TRBJ1-1; possibly TRBD1 for D (5 bases). Per germline, CDR1 LGHNA and CDR2 YSLEER. Trimming stripped 4 bases from V and 5 bases from J, with 14 bases between. The CDR3 is 14 residues long. The CDR3 DNA sequence: TGCGCCAGCAGCCTAAGAGGGGCGGGAACTGAAGCTTTCTTT. Encoded protein: CASSLRGAGTEAFF.

This chain uses TRBV4-1 with TRBJ2-7; possible D gene TRBD1, 6 bases. The CDR3 consists of 16 residues. Trimming took off 3 bases at V and 0 bases at J, with 15 bases between the two ends. Looked up from germline, CDR1 is MGHRA and CDR2 is YSYEKL. DNA of the CDR3: TGCGCCAGCAGCCAGGGGGCTGGGGGAGTCTCCTACGAGCAGTACTTC. Protein product: CASSQGAGGVSYEQYF.

The chain uses TRBV5-4 and TRBJ2-1; possibly TRBD2 for D (6 bases). Looked up from germline, CDR1 is SGHNT and CDR2 is YYREEE (reference sequence). With 5 bases removed from V and 2 bases from J, the gap between germline ends came to 14 bases. This CDR3 contains 15 residues. The CDR3 sequence: CASRGGAPTYNEQFF. The CDR3 coding sequence is TGTGCCAGCAGGGGAGGAGCGCCAACCTACAATGAGCAGTTCTTC.

This chain links TRBV5-1 with TRBJ2-1; D may correspond to TRBD1 or TRBD2 (5 bases each). The length of the CDR3 is 16 residues. V lost 0 bases to trimming and J lost 7 bases, with 17 bases between them. Germline V gene data show CDR1 as SGHRS and CDR2 as YFSETQ. CDR3 sequence reads: CASSLGGTGFENEQFF. The CDR3 nucleotides are TGCGCCAGCAGCTTGGGTGGGACCGGCTTTGAAAATGAGCAGTTCTTC.

This clone appeared once. The J gene is TRBJ1-2, the V gene TRBV6-5; a weak D match, TRBD1 (6 bases). V dropped 5 bases and J dropped 7 bases, with 17 bases sitting between them. This CDR3 region has 14 residues. Germline CDR1 and CDR2: MNHEY and SVGAGI. CDR3 amino acids: CASSPGGQRPGYTF. The CDR3 DNA sequence: TGTGCCAGCAGTCCCGGGGGACAAAGGCCTGGCTACACCTTC.

The chain uses TRBV29-1 and TRBJ2-7; no firm D call. Trimming removed 4 bases at V and 0 bases at J, with 10 bases between. Germline CDR1 SQVTM, CDR2 ANQGSEA. The CDR3 extends over 13 amino acids. CDR3 residues: CSVGVFSSYEQYF. The CDR3 DNA follows: TGCAGCGTTGGCGTGTTCAGCTCCTACGAGCAGTACTTC.

This chain uses TRBV7-9 with TRBJ2-6, with unresolved D. The V gene's germline CDR1 is SEHNR and CDR2 FQNEAQ (reference sequence). This CDR3 is built from 14 residues. With 5 bases removed from V and 5 bases from J, the gap between germline ends came to 10 bases. CDR3 region: CASSPLEWANVLTF. CDR3 coding DNA: TGTGCCAGCAGCCCGTTAGAATGGGCCAACGTCCTGACTTTC.

In nucleotides, the CDR3 is TGCGCCAGCAGCTTGACCACACGTAATGAGCAGTTCTTC. Amino acids: CASSLTTRNEQFF. The gene calls are TRBV5-1 and TRBJ2-1; no clear D gene. Looked up from germline, CDR1 is SGHRS and CDR2 is YFSETQ. The CDR3 runs 13 residues. V lost 1 base and J 7 bases, leaving 9 bases between the germline ends.

The rearrangement links TRBV10-3 to TRBJ1-2, with 7 bases identical to TRBD1. V lost 10 bases to trimming and J lost 4 bases; unmatched junction nucleotides: 9. CDR1 ENHRY and CDR2 SYGVKD come from the germline V gene. The CDR3 loop spans 13 amino acids. CDR3 amino acids: CATKGQSAYGYTF. The CDR3 DNA reads as TGTGCCACGAAGGGACAGTCGGCCTATGGCTACACCTTC.

The chain is built from TRBV9 and TRBJ1-1, with D possibly being TRBD1 (5 bases). Trimming pared 0 bases from V and 6 bases from J, leaving 15 bases between. This CDR3 spans 15 amino acids. Germline V gene lookup returns CDR1 SGDLS and CDR2 YYNGEE. The CDR3 sequence is CASSVGPGRGPEAFF. The CDR3 DNA reads TGTGCCAGCAGCGTAGGCCCAGGGAGGGGCCCTGAAGCTTTCTTT.

The rearrangement uses TRBV30 and TRBJ1-1, with TRBD1 as a possible D gene (5 bases). CDR3 size: 18 residues. V lost 3 bases to trimming and J lost 0 bases, with 23 bases between them. CDR1 and CDR2 (germline): GTSNPN, SVGIG (reference sequence). CDR3 in DNA: TGTGCCTGGAGCCCTTCTAGGACTAAAGGGGTCATGAACACTGAAGCTTTCTTT. It encodes CAWSPSRTKGVMNTEAFF.

The rearrangement links TRBV7-6 to TRBJ1-2; D gene unclear. Germline V gene sequence: CDR1 SGHVS, CDR2 FNYEAQ. V was cut by 1 base and J by 3 bases, with 12 bases left in between. This CDR3 has 15 amino acids. In DNA form, the CDR3 reads TGTGCCAGCAGCTTAGGAGTTTCCCTAGACTATGGCTACACCTTC. Its protein product is CASSLGVSLDYGYTF. Looking up the rest from reference TRBV7-6 and TRBJ1-2 gives the full variable domain: GAGVSQSPRYKVTKRGQDVALRCDPISGHVSLYWYRQALGQGPEFLTYFNYEAQQDKSGLPNDRFSAERPEGSISTLTIQRTEQRDSAMYRCASSLGVSLDYGYTFGSGTRLTVV.

The chain combines TRBV5-1 with TRBJ1-2, with 9 bases matching TRBD1. CDR1 SGHRS and CDR2 YFSETQ come from the germline V gene. V lost 6 bases, J lost 6 bases, and 12 bases stayed unmatched. There are 15 residues in the CDR3. CDR3 amino acids: CASNRDRDFEDGYTF. DNA of the CDR3: TGCGCCAGCAACCGGGACAGGGATTTTGAGGATGGCTACACCTTC.

V and J are TRBV5-6 and TRBJ2-3; possibly TRBD2 for D (6 bases). Germline CDR1 SGHDT, CDR2 YYEEEE. The V gene lost 9 bases and the J gene lost 1 base, with 9 bases spanning the gap. CDR3 length: 12 amino acids. The CDR3 reads CATRGGTDTQYF. Written as DNA, the CDR3 is TGTGCCACCCGCGGGGGCACAGATACGCAGTATTTT.

This chain joins TRBV5-4 and TRBJ1-1; a weak D match, TRBD1 (6 bases). There are 11 residues in the CDR3. Germline loops: CDR1 SGHNT, CDR2 YYREEE (reference sequence). V was trimmed by 6 bases and J by 8 bases, leaving 11 bases between them. The CDR3 sequence is CASTGQKEAFF. The CDR3 coding sequence is TGTGCCAGCACAGGACAGAAAGAAGCTTTCTTT. Combining the CDR3 with reference TRBV5-4 and TRBJ1-1 gives the whole variable domain ETGVTQSPTHLIKTRGQQVTLRCSSQSGHNTVSWYQQALGQGPQFIFQYYREEENGRGNFPPRFSGLQFPNYSSELNVNALELDDSALYLCASTGQKEAFFGQGTRLTVV.

V usage is TRBV11-2 and J usage is TRBJ2-1; a weak D match, TRBD2 (5 bases). The CDR3 is 17 amino acids. Trimming removed 2 bases at V and 4 bases at J, with 18 bases between. Per the germline V gene, CDR1 is SGHAT and CDR2 is FQNNGV. CDR3 nucleotides: TGTGCCAGCAGCTTAAAAGGCGGAGGAGGATGGTACAATGAGCAGTTCTTC. As protein: CASSLKGGGGWYNEQFF.

There are a few counts of this clone. CDR3 protein: CAISEVTYEQYF. The CDR3 region has the DNA TGTGCCATCAGTGAGGTAACCTACGAGCAGTACTTC. The rearrangement links TRBV10-3 to TRBJ2-7, with D unclear. This CDR3 has 12 amino acids. V gave up 2 bases and J gave up 2 bases, with 4 bases separating them. Germline assignment: CDR1 ENHRY and CDR2 SYGVKD.

V gene TRBV7-6 combines with J gene TRBJ2-5; unclear D gene. The V end lost 4 bases, the J end lost 4 bases, and 10 bases lay between the germline ends. This CDR3 has 13 residues. Germline assignment: CDR1 SGHVS and CDR2 FNYEAQ. The CDR3 DNA follows: TGTGCCAGCAGCTGGGGAATTCTAGAGACCCAGTACTTC. Its protein product is CASSWGILETQYF.

This chain connects TRBV6-5 to TRBJ1-2; 8 bases are shared with TRBD1. V was pared by 7 bases and J by 8 bases, with 9 bases of the junction left unmatched. The CDR3 covers 13 residues. The germline CDR1 and CDR2 sequences are MNHEY and SVGAGI. Here the CDR3 DNA reads TGTGCCAGCAATAGCAGGGGGCAGAGGGGCTACACCTTC. Its protein is CASNSRGQRGYTF.

The chain couples TRBV7-3 to TRBJ2-7, with D uncertain. Trimming took off 8 bases at V and 2 bases at J, with 7 bases between the two ends. The germline gives CDR1 SGHTA, CDR2 FQGTGA. This CDR3 has 11 amino acids. Written as DNA, the CDR3 is TGTGCCAGCCGGGCCCCCTACGAGCAGTACTTC. Protein sequence: CASRAPYEQYF.

The chain recombines TRBV7-9 with TRBJ1-3; 10 nucleotides align to TRBD1. The CDR3 extends over 16 amino acids. V gave up 0 bases and J gave up 2 bases; unmatched junction bases: 1. From germline, CDR1 is SEHNR and CDR2 FQNEAQ (reference sequence). The CDR3 loop reads CASSLAGTGAGNTIYF. The CDR3 bases are TGTGCCAGCAGCTTAGCCGGGACAGGGGCTGGAAACACCATATATTTT.